The 26 T cell receptor beta chains below were found in one sample sequenced in a study of blood T cell repertoires in COVID-19. Here immunoSEQ multiplex PCR was the method, and the copy in TCRdb shows in-frame clones only, minus some. Of over 85,000 clones listed, 72% are singletons. The sequencing input was peripheral blood. The receptor source for this set is a woman aged 60-75 years with acute or convalescent COVID-19.

The chain has TRBV5-8 and TRBJ2-3, with D perhaps matching TRBD2 (6 bases). Germline CDR1 SGHTS, CDR2 YDEGEE. V shed 3 bases and J shed 2 bases, with 19 bases lying between them. The CDR3 has 17 residues. The CDR3 reads CASSSLGASAYTDTQYF. The DNA of the CDR3 is TGTGCCAGCAGCTCCCTAGGGGCTAGCGCTTACACAGATACGCAGTATTTT.

In its sample, this clone was seen a few times. V gene TRBV3-1 (or the pseudogene TRBV3-2) combines with J gene TRBJ1-1, with D maybe TRBD1 (5 bases). Trimming removed 8 bases at V and 5 bases at J, with 12 bases between. The V gene's germline CDR1 is LGHDT and CDR2 YNNKEL (reference sequence). The CDR3 has 12 amino acids. In nucleotides, the CDR3 is TGTGCCAGCGGCCGGGGGGTGACTGAAGCTTTCTTT. Translating it yields CASGRGVTEAFF.

The rearrangement uses TRBV28 and TRBJ1-2; perhaps TRBD1 as D (5 bases). CDR1 is MDHEN, CDR2 SYDVKM, per germline. Deletions cut 7 bases from V and 4 bases from J, with 7 bases between. The CDR3 consists of 11 residues. This CDR3 reads CASKGSYGYTF. The CDR3, as DNA: TGTGCCAGCAAGGGGTCCTATGGCTACACCTTC.

V usage is TRBV7-9 and J usage is TRBJ2-1; 9 positions match TRBD2. V dropped 3 bases and J dropped 8; count of bases not matched to a gene: 11. Germline assignment: CDR1 SEHNR and CDR2 FQNEAQ (reference sequence). The CDR3 totals 16 residues. CDR3 nucleotide sequence: TGTGCCAGCAGCTTCTCTTCGGGACTAGCAAAGTATGAGCAGTTCTTC. This translates into CASSFSSGLAKYEQFF.

This chain joins TRBV29-1 and TRBJ1-1; 11 nucleotides line up with TRBD1. V lost 4 bases and J lost 1; bases outside the gene matches: 2. Germline CDR1 SQVTM, CDR2 ANQGSEA. The CDR3 covers 14 residues. The CDR3 DNA follows: TGCAGCGTTGGAGGGACAGGGGGGAACACTGAAGCTTTCTTT. Translation: CSVGGTGGNTEAFF.

In its sample, this clone was seen a few times. This rearrangement joins TRBV7-8 to TRBJ1-6, with unresolved D. CDR1 and CDR2 from the germline V gene are SGHVS and FQNEAQ. This CDR3 spans 14 amino acids. The V and J ends lost 1 base and 7 bases respectively, with 8 bases between them. In nucleotides, the CDR3 is TGTGCCAGCAGCTTAGGGCAAATAAATTCACCCCTCCACTTT. This codes for CASSLGQINSPLHF.

J is TRBJ1-1 and V is TRBV3-1 (or the pseudogene TRBV3-2); TRBD1 might be the D (6 bases). V lost 4 bases to trimming and J lost 7 bases, with 13 bases between them. The CDR3 contains 13 residues. CDR1 is LGHDT, CDR2 YNNKEL, per germline (reference sequence). The chain's CDR3 is CASSPGGAGEAFF. Written as DNA, the CDR3 is TGTGCCAGCAGCCCGGGGGGGGCGGGTGAAGCTTTCTTT.

This clone has just one count. The V and J genes are TRBV7-3 and TRBJ1-2, with 7 bases lining up with TRBD1. This CDR3 has 11 amino acids. J was trimmed by 10 bases and V by 4 bases; bases with no gene match: 3. Germline V lookup: CDR1 SGHTA, CDR2 FQGTGA. The CDR3 DNA is TGTGCCAGCAGCTCCGGGACAGACTACACCTTC. It translates to CASSSGTDYTF.

The rearrangement links TRBV18 to TRBJ1-5; a weak D match, TRBD1 (6 bases). CDR1 and CDR2 (germline): KGHSH, LQKENI. The CDR3 covers 15 residues. V was shortened by 3 bases and J by 4 bases, with 13 bases between the two germline ends. CDR3 coding DNA: TGTGCCAGCTCACCCGGGACATCTGCAAATCAGCCCCAGCATTTT. Its protein is CASSPGTSANQPQHF.

The V and J genes are TRBV4-1 and TRBJ1-2; perhaps TRBD1 as D (6 bases). This CDR3 has 15 residues. V lost 2 bases to trimming and J lost 3 bases, with 13 bases between them. The V gene's germline CDR1 is MGHRA and CDR2 YSYEKL. The CDR3 DNA sequence: TGCGCCAGCAGCCAATCGCCGGCAGGGGACTATGGCTACACCTTC. As protein: CASSQSPAGDYGYTF.

This clone was counted a few times. Other DNA sequences from this sample encode an identical CDR3 as well. The chain is built from TRBV7-2 and TRBJ2-7; possibly TRBD2 for D (7 bases). This CDR3 is 15 amino acids long. The ends were cut back, 1 base at V and 4 bases at J, with 14 bases in the middle. Germline V gene sequence: CDR1 SGHTA, CDR2 FQGNSA. CDR3 coding DNA: TGTGCCAGCAGCTTAGATGGGGGGGGCTTTTACGAGCAGTACTTC. Amino acid sequence: CASSLDGGGFYEQYF.

This clone was recorded once. This chain uses TRBV30 with TRBJ1-2, with D perhaps matching TRBD1 (6 bases). CDR3 length: 13 residues. The V end lost 4 bases, the J end lost 2 bases, and 11 bases lay between the germline ends. Germline V CDR1 and CDR2: GTSNPN, SVGIG (reference sequence). The DNA for the CDR3 is TGTGCCTGGATGTCAGGGGTAAACTATGGCTACACCTTC. Encoded protein: CAWMSGVNYGYTF.

CDR3 sequence reads: CASSLQAGGLPPHEQFF. The CDR3 coding sequence is TGTGCCAGCAGCTTACAAGCGGGGGGCCTACCTCCTCATGAGCAGTTCTTC. V is TRBV7-2 and J is TRBJ2-1, with TRBD2 matching over 9 bases. Germline CDR1 and CDR2: SGHTA and FQGNSA. This CDR3 contains 17 residues. V shed 2 bases, J shed 8 bases, and the junction held 13 bases outside the gene matches.

This clone appeared a few times. The chain has TRBV27 and TRBJ1-2; D call uncertain. Per germline, CDR1 MNHEY and CDR2 SMNVEV (reference sequence). CDR3 length: 13 residues. Between the trimmed V and J ends, which lost 0 bases and 4 bases, there was a span of 6 bases. CDR3 sequence reads: CASSLSRGYGYTF. Here the CDR3 DNA reads TGTGCCAGCAGTTTATCCCGGGGCTATGGCTACACCTTC.

The rearrangement joins TRBV3-1 (or the pseudogene TRBV3-2) to TRBJ2-3, with D unresolved. CDR1 and CDR2 (germline): LGHDT, YNNKEL (reference sequence). The CDR3 consists of 15 residues. V was clipped by 5 bases and J by 0 bases, with 12 bases between them. CDR3 sequence: CASSETMTSTDTQYF. DNA for the CDR3: TGTGCCAGCAGCGAGACCATGACTAGCACAGATACGCAGTATTTT.

The table lists this clone with a few counts. V usage is TRBV5-1 and J usage is TRBJ2-3; the match to TRBD1 covers 7 bases. Looked up from germline, CDR1 is SGHRS and CDR2 is YFSETQ. V was pared by 4 bases and J by 2 bases, with 4 bases of the junction left unmatched. This CDR3 has 14 residues. This CDR3 reads CASSPGQLTDTQYF. CDR3 coding DNA: TGCGCCAGCAGCCCGGGACAGCTCACAGATACGCAGTATTTT.

This chain links TRBV5-4 with TRBJ1-6; the match to TRBD1 covers 8 bases. Germline values: CDR1 SGHNT, CDR2 YYREEE (reference sequence). V trimming: 3 bases; J trimming: 8 bases; junction bases outside the gene matches: 10. This CDR3 is 16 amino acids long. The CDR3: CASSWGSRQGYSPLHF. The CDR3 DNA reads TGTGCCAGCAGCTGGGGTTCGAGACAGGGGTATTCACCCCTCCACTTT.

This clone was detected only a few times. This sequence joins TRBV29-1 and TRBJ2-7; D is uncertain. V gave up 2 bases and J gave up 1 base, with 12 bases separating them. This CDR3 has 14 amino acids. Germline V gene sequence: CDR1 SQVTM, CDR2 ANQGSEA. CDR3 in DNA: TGCAGCGTTGAACTGGCAAGTGGTTCCTACGAGCAGTACTTC. As protein: CSVELASGSYEQYF.

This clone was observed once. The chain carries TRBV28 and TRBJ1-1; D is perhaps TRBD1 (6 bases). This CDR3 spans 13 amino acids. With 5 bases removed from V and 2 bases from J, the gap between germline ends came to 9 bases. CDR1 is MDHEN, CDR2 SYDVKM, per germline. The CDR3 spells CASSLQGNTEAFF. DNA for the CDR3: TGTGCCAGCAGTCTACAGGGAAACACTGAAGCTTTCTTT.

The chain combines TRBV5-1 with TRBJ2-1, with D perhaps matching TRBD2 (7 bases). Trimming pared 4 bases from V and 3 bases from J, leaving 14 bases between. CDR3 length: 15 amino acids. Germline CDR1 and CDR2: SGHRS and YFSETQ. The CDR3, as DNA: TGCGCCAGCAGCCCCCTCGGGGGGCACTACAATGAGCAGTTCTTC. Translated, it gives CASSPLGGHYNEQFF.

The genes are TRBV6-5 and TRBJ1-2; D may be TRBD1 (6 bases). The V end was cut by 6 bases, the J end by 8 bases, with 22 bases between. Germline loops: CDR1 MNHEY, CDR2 SVGAGI. The CDR3 runs 15 residues. CDR3 sequence reads: CASSPWGGEGEGYTF. Written as DNA, the CDR3 is TGTGCCAGCAGCCCCTGGGGGGGCGAGGGAGAAGGCTACACCTTC.

V usage is TRBV11-2 and J usage is TRBJ2-1; TRBD2 might be the D (5 bases). Germline values: CDR1 SGHAT, CDR2 FQNNGV. The CDR3 covers 15 residues. The V end lost 2 bases, the J end lost 4 bases, and 12 bases lay between the germline ends. This CDR3 reads CASSLSGETYNEQFF. The DNA of the CDR3 is TGTGCCAGCAGCTTATCCGGGGAGACTTACAATGAGCAGTTCTTC.

The V call is TRBV28, the J call TRBJ2-1; TRBD2 agrees at 7 bases. The CDR3 sequence is 12 residues long. Trimming removed 7 bases from V and 9 bases from J; junction bases left unmatched: 6. Germline V CDR1 and CDR2: MDHEN, SYDVKM. The CDR3: CASNLGGGEQFF. DNA of the CDR3: TGTGCCAGCAACCTTGGGGGGGGTGAGCAGTTCTTC.

The chain has TRBV19 and TRBJ1-5, with 7 bases identical to TRBD1. Trimming took 4 bases from V and 2 from J; bases not matched to a gene: 2. CDR1 is LNHDA and CDR2 is SQIVND in the germline V gene (reference sequence). This CDR3 has 14 residues. The CDR3 bases are TGTGCCAGTAGTACCGGACAGGGCAATCAGCCCCAGCATTTT. This gives the protein CASSTGQGNQPQHF. The complete variable domain, with remaining parts taken from reference TRBV19 and TRBJ1-5, reads DGGITQSPKYLFRKEGQNVTLSCEQNLNHDAMYWYRQDPGQGLRLIYYSQIVNDFQKGDIAEGYSVSREKKESFPLTVTSAQKNPTAFYLCASSTGQGNQPQHFGDGTRLSIL.

V usage is TRBV29-1 and J usage is TRBJ1-2, with D unclear. The CDR3 extends over 16 amino acids. Germline lookup yields CDR1 SQVTM and CDR2 ANQGSEA. V dropped 4 bases and J dropped 4 bases, with 22 bases sitting between them. The CDR3 loop reads CSVVVRHPESPYGYTF. Written as DNA, the CDR3 is TGCAGCGTTGTAGTGAGGCACCCAGAATCGCCCTATGGCTACACCTTC. Looking up the rest from reference TRBV29-1 and TRBJ1-2 gives the full variable domain: SAVISQKPSRDICQRGTSLTIQCQVDSQVTMMFWYRQQPGQSLTLIATANQGSEATYESGFVIDKFPISRPNLTFSTLTVSNMSPEDSSIYLCSVVVRHPESPYGYTFGSGTRLTVV.

The V and J genes are TRBV3-1 (or the pseudogene TRBV3-2) and TRBJ2-3; D perhaps matches TRBD2 (6 bases). V gave up 8 bases and J gave up 1 base, with 13 bases separating them. The CDR3 runs 14 residues. Germline V gives CDR1 LGHDT, CDR2 YNNKEL (reference sequence). CDR3 sequence: CASRKTGGTDTQYF. CDR3 coding DNA: TGTGCCAGCCGAAAGACGGGGGGCACAGATACGCAGTATTTT.